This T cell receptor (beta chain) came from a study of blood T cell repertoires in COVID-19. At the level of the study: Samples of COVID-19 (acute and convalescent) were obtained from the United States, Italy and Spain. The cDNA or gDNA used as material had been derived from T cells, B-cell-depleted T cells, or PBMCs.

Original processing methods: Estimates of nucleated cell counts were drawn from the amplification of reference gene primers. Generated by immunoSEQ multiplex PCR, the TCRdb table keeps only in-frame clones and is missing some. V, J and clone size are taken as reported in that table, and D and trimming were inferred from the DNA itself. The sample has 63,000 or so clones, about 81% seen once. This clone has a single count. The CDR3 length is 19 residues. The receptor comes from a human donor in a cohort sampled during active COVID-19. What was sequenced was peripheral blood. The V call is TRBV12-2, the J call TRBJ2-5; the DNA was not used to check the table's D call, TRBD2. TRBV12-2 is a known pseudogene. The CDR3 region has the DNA TGTGCAAGTCGCTTAGGCCCACGGCGGTTTTGCGGGAGGGAAGAGACCCAGTACTTC. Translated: CASRLGPRRFCGREETQYF.